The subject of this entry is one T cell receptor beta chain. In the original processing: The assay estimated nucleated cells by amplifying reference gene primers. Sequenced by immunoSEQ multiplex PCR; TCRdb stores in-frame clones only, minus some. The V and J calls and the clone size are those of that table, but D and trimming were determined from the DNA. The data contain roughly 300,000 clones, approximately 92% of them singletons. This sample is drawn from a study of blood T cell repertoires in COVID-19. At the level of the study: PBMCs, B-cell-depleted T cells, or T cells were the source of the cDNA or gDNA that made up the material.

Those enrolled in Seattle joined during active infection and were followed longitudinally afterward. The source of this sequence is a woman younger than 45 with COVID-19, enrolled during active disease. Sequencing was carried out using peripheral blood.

CDR3 coding DNA: TGCGCCAGCAGCTTAGGGGGGCTAGCGGGCTACAATGAGCAGTTCTTC. This encodes CASSLGGLAGYNEQFF. The V call is TRBV4-1, the J call TRBJ2-1, with 8 bases that match TRBD2. This CDR3 is 16 amino acids long. Per germline, CDR1 MGHRA and CDR2 YSYEKL. With V trimmed by 5 bases and J by 3 bases, 9 bases remained unmatched.